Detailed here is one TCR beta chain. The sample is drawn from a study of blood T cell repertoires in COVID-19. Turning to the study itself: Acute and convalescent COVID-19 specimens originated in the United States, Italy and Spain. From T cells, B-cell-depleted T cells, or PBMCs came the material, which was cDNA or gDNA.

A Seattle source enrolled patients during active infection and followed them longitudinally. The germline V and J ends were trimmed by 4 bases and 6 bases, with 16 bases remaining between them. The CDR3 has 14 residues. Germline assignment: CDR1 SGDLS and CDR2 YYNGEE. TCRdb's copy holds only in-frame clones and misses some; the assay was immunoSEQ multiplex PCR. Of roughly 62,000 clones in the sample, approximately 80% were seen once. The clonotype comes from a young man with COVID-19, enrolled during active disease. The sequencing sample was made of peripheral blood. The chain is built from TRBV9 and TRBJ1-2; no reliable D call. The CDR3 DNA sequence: TGTGCCAGCAGCCCTAGCTTGAGTATCAATGGCTACACCTTC. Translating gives CASSPSLSINGYTF.